These 11 T cell receptor beta chains were all obtained from the same sample, sequenced in a study of blood T cell repertoires in COVID-19. The repertoire was sequenced with immunoSEQ multiplex PCR; TCRdb's copy has only in-frame clones and lacks some. Of roughly 80,000 clones in the sample, over 75% were seen once. The source material was peripheral blood. The receptors here all came from a human donor in a cohort sampled during active COVID-19.

The chain is built from TRBV6-6 and TRBJ1-1; D possibly corresponds to TRBD1 (6 bases). V was cut by 2 bases and J by 3 bases, with 16 bases left in between. CDR3 size: 16 residues. The germline gives CDR1 MNHNY, CDR2 SVGAGI (reference sequence). CDR3 DNA sequence: TGTGCCAGCAGTTACGGGGACACCTTTGGGGACACTGAAGCTTTCTTT. Its translation: CASSYGDTFGDTEAFF.

The V call is TRBV11-2, the J call TRBJ1-2; tentative D call: TRBD1 (6 bases). CDR1 is SGHAT and CDR2 is FQNNGV in the germline V gene. The CDR3 loop spans 15 amino acids. V lost 1 base to trimming and J lost 6 bases, with 15 bases between them. The CDR3 sequence is CASSLVLHRENGYTF. CDR3 bases: TGTGCCAGCAGCTTAGTCCTACACAGGGAGAATGGCTACACCTTC.

This sequence joins TRBV27 and TRBJ1-4; weak D call: TRBD1 (6 bases). CDR1 is MNHEY and CDR2 is SMNVEV in the germline V gene (reference sequence). The CDR3 sequence is 15 residues long. V was cut by 3 bases and J by 2 bases, with 10 bases left in between. The CDR3 sequence is CASSFRGVTNEKLFF. The CDR3 coding sequence is TGTGCCAGCAGTTTCAGGGGTGTCACTAATGAAAAACTGTTTTTT.

The chain links TRBV5-1 to TRBJ2-7, with a weak D call TRBD2 (7 bases). V was shortened by 5 bases and J by 2 bases, with 23 bases between the two germline ends. This CDR3 is 17 amino acids long. Germline CDR1 reads SGHRS; CDR2 reads YFSETQ. Here the CDR3 DNA reads TGCGCCAGCAGTTATGGGGGGGCGGTCGGCAACCCCTACGAGCAGTACTTC. It codes for CASSYGGAVGNPYEQYF.

Only one count was recorded for this clone. CDR3 nucleotide sequence: TGTGCCAGCAGCTTTTTATGGGACAGGGGCAAGGACTACGAGCAGTACTTC. This gives the protein CASSFLWDRGKDYEQYF. The V gene is TRBV11-3, the J gene TRBJ2-7, with 10 bases fitting TRBD1. The germline gives CDR1 SGHNT, CDR2 YENEEA. V trimming: 3 bases; J trimming: 3 bases; junction bases outside the gene matches: 11. The CDR3 covers 17 residues.

The chain couples TRBV12-3 or TRBV12-4 to TRBJ1-1, with a tentative D call TRBD1 (6 bases). V was cut by 6 bases and J by 1 base, with 9 bases left in between. The CDR3 runs 13 residues. CDR3 in DNA: TGTGCCAGCAGCAAAGGGGGGAACACTGAAGCTTTCTTT. Translation gives CASSKGGNTEAFF.

V usage is TRBV30 and J usage is TRBJ1-1, with TRBD1 as a possible D gene (6 bases). This CDR3 comprises 11 residues. The V and J ends lost 2 bases and 6 bases respectively, with 7 bases between them. Germline values: CDR1 GTSNPN, CDR2 SVGIG (reference sequence). The CDR3 DNA reads TGTGCCTGGAGTTCAGGGGCTGAAGCTTTCTTT. It translates to CAWSSGAEAFF. The whole variable domain, remainder taken from reference TRBV30 and TRBJ1-1, is SQTIHQWPATLVQPVGSPLSLECTVEGTSNPNLYWYRQAAGRGLQLLFYSVGIGQISSEVPQNLSASRPQDRQFILSSKKLLLSDSGFYLCAWSSGAEAFFGQGTRLTVV.

This chain links TRBV4-2 with TRBJ2-7; D is perhaps TRBD1 (5 bases). Germline-derived CDR1 and CDR2 are LGHNA and YNFKEQ. Deletions cut 0 bases from V and 3 bases from J, with 15 bases between. There are 16 residues in the CDR3. CDR3 sequence reads: CASSQDGRGLGYEQYF. CDR3 sequence (DNA): TGTGCCAGCAGCCAAGATGGAAGGGGCTTAGGCTACGAGCAGTACTTC.

The chain recombines TRBV27 with TRBJ1-1; 7 bases fit TRBD1. The junction had 5 bases not matched to a gene; V was cut back by 5 bases and J by 5 bases. CDR1 MNHEY and CDR2 SMNVEV come from the germline V gene (reference sequence). The length of the CDR3 is 13 residues. In DNA, the CDR3 is TGTGCCAGCAGTAGACAGGGACGAACTGAAGCTTTCTTT. Residues: CASSRQGRTEAFF.

V usage is TRBV2 and J usage is TRBJ2-5; 9 bases match TRBD1. Germline loops: CDR1 SNHLY, CDR2 FYNNEI. The CDR3 length is 18 residues. V dropped 8 bases and J dropped 3; count of bases not matched to a gene: 19. CDR3 bases: TGTGCCAGCTCCCGAAGAGTACAGGGGGCGCAAAAGGAAGAGACCCAGTACTTC. It encodes CASSRRVQGAQKEETQYF.

This chain links TRBV19 with TRBJ2-7; D gene uncertain. Per the germline V gene, CDR1 is LNHDA and CDR2 is SQIVND (reference sequence). The CDR3 runs to 12 residues. V lost 3 bases and J lost 4, with 7 bases in between. The chain's CDR3 is CASSINEYEQYF. The DNA for the CDR3 is TGTGCCAGTAGTATTAATGAGTACGAGCAGTACTTC.